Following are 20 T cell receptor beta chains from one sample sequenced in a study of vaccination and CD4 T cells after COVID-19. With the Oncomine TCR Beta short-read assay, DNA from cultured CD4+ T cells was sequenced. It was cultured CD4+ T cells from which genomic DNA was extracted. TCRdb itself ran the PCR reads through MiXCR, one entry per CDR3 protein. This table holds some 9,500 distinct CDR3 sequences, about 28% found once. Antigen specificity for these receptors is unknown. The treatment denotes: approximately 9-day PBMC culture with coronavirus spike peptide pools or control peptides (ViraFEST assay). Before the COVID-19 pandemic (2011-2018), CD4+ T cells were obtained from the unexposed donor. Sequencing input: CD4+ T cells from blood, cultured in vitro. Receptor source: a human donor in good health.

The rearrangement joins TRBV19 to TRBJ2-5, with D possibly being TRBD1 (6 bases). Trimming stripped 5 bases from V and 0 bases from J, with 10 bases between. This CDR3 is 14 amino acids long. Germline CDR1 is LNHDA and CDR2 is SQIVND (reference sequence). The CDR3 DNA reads TGTGCCAGTAGTGTTAGGACAGACCAAGAGACCCAGTACTTC. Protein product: CASSVRTDQETQYF.

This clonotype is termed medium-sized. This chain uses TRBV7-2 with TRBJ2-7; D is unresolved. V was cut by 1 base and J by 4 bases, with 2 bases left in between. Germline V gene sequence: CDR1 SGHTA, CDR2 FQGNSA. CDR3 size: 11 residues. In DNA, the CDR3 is TGTGCCAGCAGCTTAGTTTACGAGCAGTACTTC. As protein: CASSLVYEQYF. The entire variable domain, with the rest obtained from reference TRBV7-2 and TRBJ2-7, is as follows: GAGVSQSPSNKVTEKGKDVELRCDPISGHTALYWYRQSLGQGLEFLIYFQGNSAPDKSGLPSDRFSAERTGGSVSTLTIQRTQQEDSAVYLCASSLVYEQYFGPGTRLTVT.

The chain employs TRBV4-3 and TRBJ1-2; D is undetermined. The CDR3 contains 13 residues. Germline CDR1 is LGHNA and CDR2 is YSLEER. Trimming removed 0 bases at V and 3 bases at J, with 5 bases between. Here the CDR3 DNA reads TGCGCCAGCAGCCAAGAGGTATACTATGGCTACACCTTC. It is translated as CASSQEVYYGYTF.

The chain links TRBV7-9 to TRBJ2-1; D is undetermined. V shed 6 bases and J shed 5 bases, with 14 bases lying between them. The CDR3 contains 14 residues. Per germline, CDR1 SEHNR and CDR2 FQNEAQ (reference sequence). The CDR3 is CASSMDPVDNEQFF. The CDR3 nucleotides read TGTGCCAGCAGTATGGACCCCGTGGACAATGAGCAGTTCTTC.

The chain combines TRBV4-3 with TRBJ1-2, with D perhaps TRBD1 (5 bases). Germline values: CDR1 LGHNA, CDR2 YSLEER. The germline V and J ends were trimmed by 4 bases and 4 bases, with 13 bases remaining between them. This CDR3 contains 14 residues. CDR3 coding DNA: TGCGCCAGCAGCCGGGGGGGACCAACCTATGGCTACACCTTC. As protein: CASSRGGPTYGYTF.

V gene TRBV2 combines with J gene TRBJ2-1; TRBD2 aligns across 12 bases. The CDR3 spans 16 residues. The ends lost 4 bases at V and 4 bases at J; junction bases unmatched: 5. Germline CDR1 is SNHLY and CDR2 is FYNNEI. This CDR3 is CASSGSGLAGYNEQFF. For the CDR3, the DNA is TGTGCCAGCAGTGGGTCTGGACTAGCGGGATACAATGAGCAGTTCTTC. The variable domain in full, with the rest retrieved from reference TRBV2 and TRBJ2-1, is EPEVTQTPSHQVTQMGQEVILRCVPISNHLYFYWYRQILGQKVEFLVSFYNNEISEKSEIFDDQFSVERPDGSNFTLKIRSTKLEDSAMYFCASSGSGLAGYNEQFFGPGTRLTVL.

The CDR3 nucleotides read TGTGCCAGCAGTGCCGCCGGGACAGGGTATCTCGAGCAGTACTTC. It encodes CASSAAGTGYLEQYF. V and J are TRBV6-1 and TRBJ2-7; 9 bases map to TRBD1. V gave up 4 bases and J gave up 6 bases; unmatched junction bases: 10. Germline V gene lookup returns CDR1 MNHNS and CDR2 SASEGT. This CDR3 is 15 amino acids long.

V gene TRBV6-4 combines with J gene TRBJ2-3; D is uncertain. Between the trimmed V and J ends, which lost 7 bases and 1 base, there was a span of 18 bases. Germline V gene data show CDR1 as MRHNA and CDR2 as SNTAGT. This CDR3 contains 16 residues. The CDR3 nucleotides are TGTGCCAGCATCACCCTCCGGCGTGCTGGCACAGATACGCAGTATTTT. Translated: CASITLRRAGTDTQYF.

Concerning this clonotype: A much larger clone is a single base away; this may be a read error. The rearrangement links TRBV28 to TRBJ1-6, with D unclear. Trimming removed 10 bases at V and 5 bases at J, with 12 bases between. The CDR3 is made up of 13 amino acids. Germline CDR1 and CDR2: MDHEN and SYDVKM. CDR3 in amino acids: CANKSQHNSPLHF. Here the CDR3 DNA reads TGTGCCAACAAAAGCCAGCATAATTCACCCCTCCACTTT.

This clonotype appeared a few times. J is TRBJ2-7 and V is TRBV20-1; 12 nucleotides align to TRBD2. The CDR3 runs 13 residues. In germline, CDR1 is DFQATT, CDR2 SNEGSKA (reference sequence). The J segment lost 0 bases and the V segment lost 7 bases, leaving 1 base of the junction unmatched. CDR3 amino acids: CSGTSGVSYEQYF. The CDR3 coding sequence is TGCAGTGGGACTAGCGGGGTCTCCTACGAGCAGTACTTC.

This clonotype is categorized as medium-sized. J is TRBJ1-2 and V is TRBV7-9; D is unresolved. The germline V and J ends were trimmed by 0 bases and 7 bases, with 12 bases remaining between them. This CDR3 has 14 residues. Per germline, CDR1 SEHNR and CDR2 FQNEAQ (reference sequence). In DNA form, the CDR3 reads TGTGCCAGCAGCTTAGCCCTGCCTGCGGGTGGCTACACCTTC. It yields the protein CASSLALPAGGYTF.

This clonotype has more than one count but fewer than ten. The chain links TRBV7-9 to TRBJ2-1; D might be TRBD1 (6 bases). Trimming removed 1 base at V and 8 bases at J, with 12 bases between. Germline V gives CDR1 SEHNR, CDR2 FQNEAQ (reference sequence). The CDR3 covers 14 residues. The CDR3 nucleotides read TGTGCCAGCAGCTTAGTCCAGGGGCAGGATGAGCAGTTCTTC. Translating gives CASSLVQGQDEQFF.

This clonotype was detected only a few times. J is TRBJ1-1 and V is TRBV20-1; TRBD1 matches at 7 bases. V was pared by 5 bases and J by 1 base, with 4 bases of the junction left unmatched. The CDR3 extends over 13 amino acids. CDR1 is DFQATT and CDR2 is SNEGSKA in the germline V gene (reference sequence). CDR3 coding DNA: TGCAGTGCTGCACGACAGGGGAACACTGAAGCTTTCTTT. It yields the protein CSAARQGNTEAFF.

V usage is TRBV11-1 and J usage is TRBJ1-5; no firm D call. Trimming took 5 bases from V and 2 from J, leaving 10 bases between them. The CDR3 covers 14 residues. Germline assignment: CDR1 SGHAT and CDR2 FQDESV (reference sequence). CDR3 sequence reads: CASSLGHGNQPQHF. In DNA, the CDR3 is TGTGCCAGCAGCCTTGGTCACGGCAATCAGCCCCAGCATTTT.

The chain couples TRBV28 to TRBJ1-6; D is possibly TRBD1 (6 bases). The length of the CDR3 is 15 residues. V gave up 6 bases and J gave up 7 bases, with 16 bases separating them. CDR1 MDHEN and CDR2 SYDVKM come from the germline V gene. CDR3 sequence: CASSSGQGWNSPLHF. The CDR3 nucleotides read TGTGCCAGCAGCTCGGGACAAGGGTGGAATTCACCCCTCCACTTT.

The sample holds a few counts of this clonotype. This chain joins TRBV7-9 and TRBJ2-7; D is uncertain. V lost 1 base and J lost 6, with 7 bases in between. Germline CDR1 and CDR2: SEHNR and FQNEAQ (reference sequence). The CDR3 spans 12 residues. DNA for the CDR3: TGTGCCAGCAGCTTAGGAGGCAGCGAGCAGTACTTC. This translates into CASSLGGSEQYF.

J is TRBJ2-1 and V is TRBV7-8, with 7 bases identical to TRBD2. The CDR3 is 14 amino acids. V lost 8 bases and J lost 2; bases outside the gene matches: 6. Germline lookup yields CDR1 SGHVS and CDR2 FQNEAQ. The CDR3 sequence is CASGLAETYNEQFF. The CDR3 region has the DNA TGTGCCAGCGGGCTAGCGGAGACCTACAATGAGCAGTTCTTC. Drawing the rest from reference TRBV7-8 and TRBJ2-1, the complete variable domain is GAGVSQSPRYKVAKRGQDVALRCDPISGHVSLFWYQQALGQGPEFLTYFQNEAQLDKSGLPSDRFFAERPEGSVSTLKIQRTQQEDSAVYLCASGLAETYNEQFFGPGTRLTVL.

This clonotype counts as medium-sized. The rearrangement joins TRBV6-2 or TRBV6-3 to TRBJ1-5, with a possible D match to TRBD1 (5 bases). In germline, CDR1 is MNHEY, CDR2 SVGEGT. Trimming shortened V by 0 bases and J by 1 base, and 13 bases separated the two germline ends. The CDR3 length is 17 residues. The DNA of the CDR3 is TGTGCCAGCAGTTACTCGACGGGGGTTAAGAGCAATCAGCCCCAGCATTTT. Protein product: CASSYSTGVKSNQPQHF.

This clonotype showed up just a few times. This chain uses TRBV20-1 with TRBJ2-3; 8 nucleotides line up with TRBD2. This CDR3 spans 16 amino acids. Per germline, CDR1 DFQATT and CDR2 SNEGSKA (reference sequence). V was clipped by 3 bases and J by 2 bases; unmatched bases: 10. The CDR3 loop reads CSASLAAGAPTDTQYF. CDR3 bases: TGCAGTGCTAGTCTCGCAGCGGGAGCCCCCACAGATACGCAGTATTTT.

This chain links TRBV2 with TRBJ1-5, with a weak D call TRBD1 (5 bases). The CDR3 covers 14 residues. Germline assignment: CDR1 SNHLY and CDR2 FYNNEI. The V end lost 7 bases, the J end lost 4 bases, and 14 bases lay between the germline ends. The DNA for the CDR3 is TGTGCCAGCATCCCGTCGGGGGGGAATCAGCCCCAGCATTTT. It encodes CASIPSGGNQPQHF.